The present entry profiles one T cell receptor (beta chain) with its context. This clone's antigen is unknown. No base-level quality is on record; no much larger clone is a single base apart. In Seattle, one collaborating source enrolled patients while the infection was active and tracked those patients longitudinally over the course of disease. Each collaborating institution followed its own protocols to collect whole blood in K2EDTA tubes. For TCRbeta analysis, collaborator samples were shipped as frozen whole blood, as isolated PBMCs, or as DNA extracted from either sample type. According to the germline V gene, CDR1 reads SGHAT and CDR2 reads FQNNGV. The cysteine opens and the phenylalanine closes a CDR3 of 13 amino acids. Only the CDR3 region is kept as DNA, spanning 39 bases read in frame from base 1. Relative to germline, V is 0 bases shorter and J is 9 bases shorter, with 6 bases between their ends.

This sample is drawn from a study of blood T cell repertoires in COVID-19 (dated by TCRdb to between 2020 and 2021). About the full investigation: Samples covering the acute and convalescent phases of COVID-19 were provided by collaborators in the United States, Italy and Spain. The prospective study material was composed of cDNA or gDNA derived from T cells, B-cell-depleted T cells, or PBMCs. Samples were obtained from the ongoing ImmuneRACE study (first 160 participants) and from about 1,300 subjects provided by 6 global collaborators. A de-identified subject ID, COVID-19 status, age in years and sex were almost always included in the sample metadata. HLA class I and class II types, where available, came from metadata supplied by the sample provider rather than from assay-based typing. The repertoires were released in a freely available public database intended as a resource for research on the immune response to SARS-CoV-2. Subjects who had been exposed to COVID-19, were actively infected with it, or had recovered from it provided the deeply sampled blood TCRbeta repertoires that made up the dataset.

Results and caveats for the whole study, not just this receptor: The quantity of clinical and demographic metadata differed by source and by participant and was supplied without curation.

TCRbeta CDR3 regions were amplified from genomic DNA by means of the immunoSEQ Assay, a bias-controlled multiplex PCR. The original pipeline was this. Within the assay, amplification of reference gene primers was used to estimate how many nucleated cells each sample contained. Sequence reads were collapsed and filtered to measure the absolute abundance of every unique TCRbeta CDR3 rearrangement. Productive Simpson clonality was computed per sample as the square root of Simpson's diversity index over productive rearrangements. In its TCRdb copy, this immuneACCESS table keeps in-frame sequences only and misses some clones. Where compared with another copy, unresolved V genes explain less than half of these, and the others have no known cause. The V and J calls and clone size are taken from that table; D and trimming were inferred from the DNA. The sample profile shows about 150,000 clones; 84% of them were found once. The top ten hold about 2.7% of the sample.

The chain couples TRBV11-2 to TRBJ1-6, with no reliable assignment of the D segment. This clonotype originated in a woman aged 80 or over with COVID-19, enrolled during active disease. Sequencing was done on a sample of peripheral blood. The bases are TGTGCCAGCAGCTTAGAACTGTTTTCACCCCTCCACTTT. This encodes CASSLELFSPLHF.